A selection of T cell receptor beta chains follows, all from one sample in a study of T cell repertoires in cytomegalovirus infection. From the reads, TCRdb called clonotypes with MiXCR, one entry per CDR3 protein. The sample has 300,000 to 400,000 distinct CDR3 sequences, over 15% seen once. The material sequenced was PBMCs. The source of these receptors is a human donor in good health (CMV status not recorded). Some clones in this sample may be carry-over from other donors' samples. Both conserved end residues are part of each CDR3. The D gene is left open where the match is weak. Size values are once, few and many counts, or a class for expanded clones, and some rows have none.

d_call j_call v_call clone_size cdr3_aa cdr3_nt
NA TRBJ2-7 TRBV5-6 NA CASSQDGPYEQYF TGTGCCAGCAGCCAAGACGGTCCCTACGAGCAGTACTTC
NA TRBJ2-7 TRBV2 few CASTSISGPDYEQYF TGTGCCAGCACAAGTATTTCGGGACCGGACTACGAGCAGTACTTC
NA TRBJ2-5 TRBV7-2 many CASSSQVGGQETQYF TGTGCCAGCAGCTCACAGGTTGGCGGACAAGAGACCCAGTACTTC
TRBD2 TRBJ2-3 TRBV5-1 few CASSLYSGMTDTQYF TGCGCCAGCAGCTTATATAGCGGGATGACAGATACGCAGTATTTT
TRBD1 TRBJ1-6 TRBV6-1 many CASSRGQGRSPLHF TGTGCCAGCAGCCGAGGACAGGGTAGATCACCCCTCCACTTT
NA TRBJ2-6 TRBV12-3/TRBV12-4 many CASTKAGANVLTF TGTGCCAGCACCAAAGCTGGGGCCAACGTCCTGACTTTC
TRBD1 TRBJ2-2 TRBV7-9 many CASSPGTVNTGELFF TGTGCCAGCAGCCCAGGGACAGTGAACACCGGGGAGCTGTTTTTT
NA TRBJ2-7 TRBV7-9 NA CASIGTKYEQYF TGTGCCAGCATCGGGACAAAATACGAGCAGTACTTC
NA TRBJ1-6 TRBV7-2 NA CASSYARGRDRRPPLHF TGTGCCAGCAGCTACGCCCGGGGACGGGATAGGAGGCCACCCCTCCACTTT
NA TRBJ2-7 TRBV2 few CASSPTGSGEQYF TGTGCCAGCAGTCCGACAGGTTCGGGGGAGCAGTACTTC
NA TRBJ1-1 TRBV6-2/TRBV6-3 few CASSSSRGFEAFF TGTGCCAGCAGTTCATCGCGGGGTTTTGAAGCTTTCTTT
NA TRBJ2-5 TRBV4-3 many CASSPGTPEMETQYF TGCGCCAGCAGCCCCGGGACCCCGGAGATGGAGACCCAGTACTTC
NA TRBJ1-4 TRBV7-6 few CASSGPGTDDEKLFF TGTGCCAGCAGCGGACCCGGGACGGATGATGAAAAACTGTTTTTT
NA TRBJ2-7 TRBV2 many CASSQTGLGYEQYF TGTGCCAGCTCGCAAACAGGTCTCGGCTACGAGCAGTACTTC
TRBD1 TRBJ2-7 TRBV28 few CASRARTGGYEQYF TGTGCCAGCAGGGCGAGGACAGGGGGCTACGAGCAGTACTTC
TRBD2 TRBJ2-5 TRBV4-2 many CASSQDPTSGGETQYF TGTGCCAGCAGCCAAGATCCGACTAGCGGTGGGGAGACCCAGTACTTC
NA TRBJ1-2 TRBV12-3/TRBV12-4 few CASSFAQGHGYTF TGTGCCAGCAGTTTCGCCCAGGGCCATGGCTACACCTTC
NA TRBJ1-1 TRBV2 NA CASSSRGDTPSAFF TGTGCCAGCAGCTCCCGAGGGGACACCCCGAGCGCTTTCTTT
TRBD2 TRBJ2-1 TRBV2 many CASSVPGTSGLSSYNEQFF TGTGCCAGCAGCGTACCCGGGACTAGCGGCTTAAGCTCCTACAATGAGCAGTTCTTC
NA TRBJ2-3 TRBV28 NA CASRGATGTDTQYF TGTGCCAGTCGAGGGGCTACCGGCACAGATACGCAGTATTTT
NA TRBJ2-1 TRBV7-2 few CASSLDSNEQFF TGTGCCAGCAGCTTAGACAGCAATGAGCAGTTCTTC
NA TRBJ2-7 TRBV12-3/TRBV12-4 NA CASSSDYYEQYF TGTGCCAGCAGTTCCGACTACTACGAGCAGTACTTC
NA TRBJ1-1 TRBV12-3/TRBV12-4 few CASRPLFDIGEAFF TGTGCCAGCAGACCACTCTTCGACATAGGTGAAGCTTTCTTT
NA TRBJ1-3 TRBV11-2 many CASSLVGTPSGNTIYF TGTGCCAGCAGCTTAGTAGGGACTCCTTCTGGAAACACCATATATTTT
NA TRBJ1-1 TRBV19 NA CASSIQSEYYMNTEAFF TGTGCCAGTAGTATTCAGAGTGAGTACTACATGAACACTGAAGCTTTCTTT
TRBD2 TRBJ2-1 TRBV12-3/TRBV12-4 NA CASKRLAGGGEQFF TGTGCCAGCAAACGACTAGCGGGGGGCGGTGAGCAGTTCTTC
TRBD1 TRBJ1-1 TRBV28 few CASRLPGQGTFF TGTGCCAGCAGACTCCCCGGACAGGGAACTTTCTTT
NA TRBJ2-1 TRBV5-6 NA CASSLKVGKEAYNEQFF TGTGCCAGCAGCTTGAAGGTCGGTAAGGAGGCGTACAATGAGCAGTTCTTC
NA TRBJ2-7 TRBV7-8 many CASSLDPGFTEQYF TGTGCCAGCAGCTTAGATCCAGGGTTTACCGAGCAGTACTTC
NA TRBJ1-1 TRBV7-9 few CASTDAGLNTEAFF TGTGCCAGCACCGATGCAGGGTTAAACACTGAAGCTTTCTTT
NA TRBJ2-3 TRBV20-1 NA CSASGSFGDTQYF TGCAGTGCTAGCGGGAGCTTTGGAGATACGCAGTATTTT
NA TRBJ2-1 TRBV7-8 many CASSSSPSPGINEQFF TGTGCCAGCAGCTCCTCGCCGAGCCCGGGAATTAATGAGCAGTTCTTC
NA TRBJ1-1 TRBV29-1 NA CSEGVGQMNTEAFF TGCAGCGAGGGGGTTGGGCAGATGAACACTGAAGCTTTCTTT
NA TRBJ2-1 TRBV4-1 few CASSQERSARVNEQFF TGCGCCAGCAGCCAAGAGCGCTCAGCACGGGTCAATGAGCAGTTCTTC
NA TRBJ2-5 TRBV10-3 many CAISESWDTEETQYF TGTGCCATCAGTGAGTCGTGGGACACTGAGGAGACCCAGTACTTC
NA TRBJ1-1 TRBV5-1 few CASSLGLEYMNTEAFF TGCGCCAGCAGCCTTGGGCTCGAGTATATGAACACTGAAGCTTTCTTT
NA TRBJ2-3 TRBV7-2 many CASSLAAGLASTDTQYF TGTGCCAGCAGCTTAGCGGCGGGGCTCGCGAGCACAGATACGCAGTATTTT
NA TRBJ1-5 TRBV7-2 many CASSLSGQGFQPQHF TGTGCCAGCAGCTTATCAGGGCAGGGGTTTCAGCCCCAGCATTTT
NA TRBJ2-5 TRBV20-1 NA CSASETQTYQETQYF TGCAGTGCCTCCGAGACACAGACTTACCAAGAGACCCAGTACTTC
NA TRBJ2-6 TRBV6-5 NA CASTKTVSFSGANVLTF TGTGCCAGCACTAAGACGGTGAGCTTCTCTGGGGCCAACGTCCTGACTTTC
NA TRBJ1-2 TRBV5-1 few CASSVGTGYYGYTF TGCGCCAGCAGCGTGGGGACGGGATACTATGGCTACACCTTC
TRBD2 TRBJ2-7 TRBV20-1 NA CSLAREGPYEQYF TGCAGTCTGGCGCGGGAGGGTCCTTACGAGCAGTACTTC
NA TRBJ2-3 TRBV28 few CASSSIPLWQGRDTQYF TGTGCCAGCAGTTCTATACCCCTGTGGCAGGGGAGGGATACGCAGTATTTT
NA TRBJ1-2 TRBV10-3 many CAIKPGRLNYGYTF TGTGCCATCAAACCGGGACGGCTTAACTATGGCTACACCTTC
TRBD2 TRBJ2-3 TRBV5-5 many CASSLVLAGVAQYF TGTGCCAGCAGCTTGGTGCTAGCGGGAGTTGCGCAGTATTTT
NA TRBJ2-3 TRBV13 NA CASSIPGAGDTQYF TGTGCCAGCAGCATTCCGGGGGCGGGAGATACGCAGTATTTT
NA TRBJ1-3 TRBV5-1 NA CASSLDSGVRGNTIYF TGCGCCAGCAGCTTGGACTCGGGTGTCCGCGGAAACACCATATATTTT
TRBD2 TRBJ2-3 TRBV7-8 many CASSSVAGVTDTQYF TGTGCCAGCAGCTCCGTGGCGGGAGTCACAGATACGCAGTATTTT
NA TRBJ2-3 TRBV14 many CASSQDRHRPILSTDTQYF TGTGCCAGCAGCCAAGATCGGCACAGACCGATCCTAAGCACAGATACGCAGTATTTT
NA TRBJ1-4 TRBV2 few CASSETGTYEKLFF TGTGCCAGCAGTGAAACAGGGACCTACGAAAAACTGTTTTTT
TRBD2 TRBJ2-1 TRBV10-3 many CAISELLAGSNEQFF TGTGCCATCAGTGAGTTACTAGCGGGATCGAATGAGCAGTTCTTC
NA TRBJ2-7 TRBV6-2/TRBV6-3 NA CASSSRGGQQSYEQYF TGTGCCAGCAGTTCCCGAGGGGGGCAGCAATCCTACGAGCAGTACTTC
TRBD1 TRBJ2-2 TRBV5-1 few CASVPGQGAGGELFF TGCGCCAGCGTCCCGGGACAGGGGGCCGGCGGGGAGCTGTTTTTT